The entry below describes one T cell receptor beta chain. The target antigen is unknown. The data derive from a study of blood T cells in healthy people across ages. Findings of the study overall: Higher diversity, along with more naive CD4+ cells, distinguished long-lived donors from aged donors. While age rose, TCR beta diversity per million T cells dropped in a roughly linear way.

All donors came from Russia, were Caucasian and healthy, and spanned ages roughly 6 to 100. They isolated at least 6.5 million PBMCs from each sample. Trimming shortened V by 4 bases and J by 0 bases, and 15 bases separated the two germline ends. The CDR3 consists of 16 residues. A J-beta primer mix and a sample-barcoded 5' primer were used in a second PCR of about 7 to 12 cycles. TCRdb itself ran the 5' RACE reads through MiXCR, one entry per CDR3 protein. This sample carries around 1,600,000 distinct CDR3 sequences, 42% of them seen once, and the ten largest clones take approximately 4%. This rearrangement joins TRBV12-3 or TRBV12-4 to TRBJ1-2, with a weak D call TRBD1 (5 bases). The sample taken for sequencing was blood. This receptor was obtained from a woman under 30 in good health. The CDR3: CASSSIRDRANYGYTF. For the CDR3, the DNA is TGTGCCAGCAGTTCGATCCGGGACCGAGCTAACTATGGCTACACCTTC.